These T cell receptor beta chains were read from a single sample in a study of T cells after yellow fever vaccination. In TCRdb, the 5' RACE reads were re-called with MiXCR into one record per CDR3 protein. The sample consists of 600,000 to 750,000 distinct CDR3 sequences, 12% of them appearing once. This specimen was PBMCs, taken on the day of the yellow fever booster vaccination. These receptors were obtained from a man under 40 who received the YFV17D yellow fever vaccine. Both conserved end residues are part of each CDR3. Each record gives: D gene, J gene, clone size, V gene, CDR3 protein, CDR3 DNA. A D gene is named only where the DNA matches it firmly. A clone size is listed for some rows: how often the clone was seen (once, few, many), or a class if it is expanded.

>TRBD2|TRBJ2-7|.|TRBV20-1
CSAPGTSGEYF
TGCAGTGCCCCCGGGACTAGTGGAGAGTACTTC
>.|TRBJ2-7|.|TRBV19
CASRGGITYEQYF
TGTGCCAGTCGTGGGGGGATTACCTACGAGCAGTACTTC
>TRBD2|TRBJ2-5|few|TRBV5-1
CASSLALAGGGETQYF
TGCGCCAGCAGCTTGGCGTTAGCGGGAGGAGGAGAGACCCAGTACTTC
>.|TRBJ2-4|few|TRBV27
CASSQGFNGGIFFF
TGTGCCAGCAGTCAGGGGTTCAACGGCGGGATCTTCTTCTTC
>.|TRBJ2-7|few|TRBV6-2/TRBV6-3
CASSYSAVEQYF
TGTGCCAGCAGTTACTCGGCGGTTGAGCAGTACTTC
>TRBD2|TRBJ2-7|many|TRBV20-1
CSARDPSSGRASYEQYF
TGCAGTGCTAGAGATCCCTCTAGCGGGAGGGCTTCCTACGAGCAGTACTTC
>TRBD2|TRBJ2-1|few|TRBV20-1
CSVPGLAGGSYNEQFF
TGCAGTGTCCCGGGACTAGCGGGAGGCTCCTACAATGAGCAGTTCTTC
>.|TRBJ1-5|few|TRBV20-1
CSAFAGGNQPQHF
TGCAGTGCTTTCGCGGGGGGCAATCAGCCCCAGCATTTT
>TRBD2|TRBJ2-1|.|TRBV29-1
CSVIPGLNYNEQFF
TGCAGCGTTATCCCGGGACTAAACTACAATGAGCAGTTCTTC
>TRBD2|TRBJ2-1|.|TRBV25-1
CASRQISTSGCSYNEQFF
TGTGCCAGCAGGCAAATTTCGACTAGCGGGTGCTCCTACAATGAGCAGTTCTTC
>.|TRBJ1-1|.|TRBV20-1
CSAPSAGAVKNTEAFF
TGCAGTGCTCCATCAGCGGGGGCAGTGAAGAACACTGAAGCTTTCTTT
>.|TRBJ1-6|few|TRBV18
CASSSRDDNSPLHF
TGTGCCAGCTCATCCCGGGACGATAATTCACCCCTCCACTTT
>TRBD1|TRBJ1-5|.|TRBV19
CASSTTGGRQPQHF
TGTGCCAGTAGTACGACAGGGGGCAGGCAGCCCCAGCATTTT
>.|TRBJ2-7|few|TRBV6-6
CASSGVGNHEQYF
TGTGCCAGCAGCGGGGTGGGGAACCACGAGCAGTACTTC
>.|TRBJ2-7|few|TRBV3-1
CASSQGDGGEQYF
TGTGCCAGCAGCCAAGGGGATGGAGGGGAGCAGTACTTC
>TRBD2|TRBJ2-2|few|TRBV3-1
CASSQYTSVFAGELFF
TGTGCCAGCAGCCAATATACTAGCGTATTCGCCGGGGAGCTGTTTTTT
>.|TRBJ2-1|few|TRBV27
CASRPLLAGRWNEQFF
TGTGCCAGCAGGCCCCTCTTGGCGGGAAGATGGAATGAGCAGTTCTTC
>.|TRBJ2-1|many|TRBV4-3
CASSQAGDNEQFF
TGCGCCAGCAGCCAAGCTGGGGACAATGAGCAGTTCTTC
>.|TRBJ1-4|.|TRBV2
CASSEAEKLFF
TGTGCCAGCAGTGAGGCTGAAAAACTGTTTTTT
>TRBD2|TRBJ2-5|few|TRBV7-2
CASSYAGLAGETQYF
TGTGCCAGCAGCTACGCGGGACTAGCGGGAGAGACCCAGTACTTC
>.|TRBJ2-7|.|TRBV9
CASSVDIHNEQYF
TGTGCCAGCAGCGTAGATATCCACAACGAGCAGTACTTC
>.|TRBJ2-3|few|TRBV19
CASSQAKMAQYF
TGTGCCAGTAGCCAAGCGAAGATGGCGCAGTATTTT
>.|TRBJ2-1|few|TRBV7-9
CASSPVTAYNEQFF
TGTGCCAGCAGCCCCGTCACCGCCTACAATGAGCAGTTCTTC
>TRBD2|TRBJ2-2|.|TRBV18
CASSSGTSGANTGELFF
TGTGCCAGCTCATCCGGGACTAGCGGCGCGAACACCGGGGAGCTGTTTTTT
>.|TRBJ2-1|.|TRBV20-1
CSGPRYNEQFF
TGCAGTGGGCCCCGCTACAATGAGCAGTTCTTC
>.|TRBJ2-1|.|TRBV12-3/TRBV12-4
CASKSTSWYNEQFF
TGTGCCAGCAAATCGACTAGTTGGTACAATGAGCAGTTCTTC
>.|TRBJ2-1|few|TRBV30
CAWTLKGGTGPKNEQFF
TGTGCCTGGACCCTGAAGGGCGGGACGGGCCCCAAGAATGAGCAGTTCTTC
>.|TRBJ1-1|.|TRBV29-1
CSGLQRNTEAFF
TGCAGCGGATTACAGAGGAACACTGAAGCTTTCTTT
>.|TRBJ1-5|.|TRBV30
CAWSVGWGNQPQHF
TGTGCCTGGAGTGTAGGGTGGGGCAATCAGCCCCAGCATTTT